This T cell receptor beta chain was observed in a study of pediatric ulcerative colitis. Study-level points and caveats: Rectal repertoires separated controls, mild-moderate and acute severe colitis. A couple of rectal CDR3 clonotypes occurred in all ulcerative colitis patients.

J lost 2 bases, V lost 3 bases, and 7 bases had no gene match. Germline loops: CDR1 SGHDT, CDR2 YYEEEE. The CDR3 covers 15 residues. Worth noting for this clone: Its antigen is not known.

Clones were read by immunoSEQ multiplex PCR, and TCRdb kept only the in-frame ones, dropping some. The sample holds 60,000 to 75,000 clones, around 80% seen once. The diagnostic colonoscopy in ulcerative colitis patients preceded any immunosuppressive treatment. The genes are TRBV5-6 and TRBJ2-5, with 7 bases matching TRBD1. The sample taken for sequencing was blood. The TCR was taken from a boy younger than 18 with moderate ulcerative colitis. Here the CDR3 DNA reads TGTGCCAGCAGCTCGCTCGACAGGGTACAAGAGACCCAGTACTTC. Protein sequence: CASSSLDRVQETQYF.